This TCR beta chain was recorded in a study of blood T cell repertoires in COVID-19 (dated by TCRdb to 2019 to 2021). With respect to the entire study: The collaborator samples originated in the United States, Italy and Spain and spanned the acute and convalescent phases of COVID-19. The prospective study material was composed of cDNA or gDNA derived from T cells, B-cell-depleted T cells, or PBMCs. Deeply sampled blood TCRbeta repertoires from subjects exposed to, actively infected with, or recovered from COVID-19 were included in the dataset. The repertoires were made available in a free public database intended to serve as a resource for research on the immune response to SARS-CoV-2. The samples were drawn from the first 160 participants of the ongoing ImmuneRACE study and from 950 to 1,500 subjects provided by 6 global collaborators. Sample metadata almost always included a de-identified subject ID, COVID-19 status, age in years and sex. Where available, HLA class I and class II types were obtained from metadata supplied by the sample provider rather than from assay-based typing. Results the study describes overall, beyond this receptor: The amount of clinical and demographic metadata varied by source and participant and was provided uncurated.

V sheds 1 base and J sheds 0 bases, leaving 6 bases between their ends. Including the terminal cysteine and phenylalanine, the CDR3 comprises 14 residues. The sequence is cut down to CDR3 DNA, 42 bases in frame from base 1. Sequences KGHSH (CDR1) and LQKENI (CDR2) are obtained from the germline V gene. Participants in the prospective study were aged about 18 to 95 years, lived in over 20 United States geographic areas, and enrolled through a virtual design. In the prospective study, cohorts were assigned on the basis of participant-reported clinical history obtained from a screening survey and a study questionnaire. Exposed participants were defined as having been in contact with someone with a PCR-confirmed or clinician-diagnosed COVID-19 case within 2 weeks of study entry. Each participant in the prospective study had whole blood, serum and a nasopharyngeal or oropharyngeal swab collected by mobile phlebotomists. Participants in the prospective study had the option to provide additional blood draws and questionnaires over a roughly 2-month period. Prospective study blood samples were shipped either frozen or at room temperature before DNA extraction.

TCRbeta CDR3 regions were amplified from genomic DNA using the immunoSEQ Assay, a bias-controlled multiplex PCR. The authors' analysis ran thus. The number of nucleated cells in each sample was estimated by amplification of reference gene primers within the assay. Sequence reads were collapsed and filtered to measure the absolute abundance of every unique TCRbeta CDR3 rearrangement. For each sample, productive Simpson clonality was calculated by taking the square root of Simpson's diversity index across productive rearrangements. TCRdb took over this immuneACCESS table, retaining in-frame rearrangements with V and J assigned. Such tables are incomplete; in checked studies, under half of the missing clones stem from an unresolved V gene, and the remainder is unexplained. The V and J calls and clone size were taken over from that table, and D and trimming were inferred from the DNA. The sample table shows roughly 400,000 clones, and about 88% are seen once. The top ten clones comprise roughly 1.4% of the sample.

As for this clone: Which antigen it targets is not known. One base away there is no much larger clone; base qualities are not given. The same CDR3 arises from other DNA sequences in this sample as well.

The sequencing input was PBMCs or T cells enriched from blood (not recorded which). The sequence derives from a woman in her late teens or twenties who had been exposed to COVID-19. The rearrangement combines TRBV18 with TRBJ1-1, and perhaps TRBD1 as D gene, on 5 matching bases. The nucleotide sequence reads TGTGCCAGCTCACCACAGGGGATGAACACTGAAGCTTTCTTT. This is translated as CASSPQGMNTEAFF.